What follows are 29 T cell receptor beta chains derived from one specimen sequenced in a study of cytomegalovirus exposure and HLA in healthy donors. It was with 60 Vbeta and 13 Jbeta primers that the PCR ran. Repertoires were generated with immunoSEQ multiplex PCR, while TCRdb's copy carries only in-frame clones and drops some. This repertoire shows around 200,000 clones, roughly 91% found once; its top ten account for approximately 1%. Sequencing was carried out using PBMCs. Receptor source: a woman between 18 and 30 years old in good health and CMV-seronegative.

The genes are TRBV5-1 and TRBJ1-2; TRBD1 matches 7 bases. The junction had 6 bases not matched to a gene; V was cut back by 4 bases and J by 3 bases. Germline CDR1 reads SGHRS; CDR2 reads YFSETQ. The CDR3 extends over 14 amino acids. CDR3 residues: CASSQAGQDYGYTF. CDR3 nucleotides: TGCGCCAGCAGCCAAGCAGGACAGGACTATGGCTACACCTTC.

This sequence joins TRBV2 and TRBJ1-2; TRBD1 is a possible D gene (6 bases). The germline V and J ends were trimmed by 8 bases and 6 bases, with 19 bases remaining between them. The germline gives CDR1 SNHLY, CDR2 FYNNEI. CDR3 length: 14 residues. CDR3 DNA: TGTGCCAGCGGGGGGGAGAGGGGGGGTAATGGCTACACCTTC. Its translation: CASGGERGGNGYTF.

This clone was counted a few times. Distinct nucleotide sequences in the sample also encode this CDR3. This chain connects TRBV7-7 to TRBJ2-7, with D possibly TRBD1 on 5 matching bases. The germline V gene has CDR1 SSHAT and CDR2 FNYEAQ (reference sequence). CDR3 length equals 12 residues. V lost 6 bases, J lost 6 bases, and 12 bases lay in between. CDR3 coding DNA: TGTGCCAGCAGTTCTACAGGTGGCGAGCAGTACTTC. It encodes CASSSTGGEQYF.

The J gene is TRBJ1-1, the V gene TRBV7-2; 7 nucleotides line up with TRBD1. The V gene end was trimmed by 2 bases and the J gene end by 5 bases; junction bases not matched to a gene: 8. The V gene's germline CDR1 is SGHTA and CDR2 FQGNSA. This CDR3 has 15 residues. The CDR3 here is CASSLRRGGGTEAFF. The CDR3 bases are TGTGCCAGCAGCTTAAGAAGAGGGGGCGGAACTGAAGCTTTCTTT.

This rearrangement joins TRBV6-6 to TRBJ2-3; D is unclear. V gave up 0 bases and J gave up 0 bases, with 4 bases separating them. CDR3 length equals 14 residues. Germline lookup yields CDR1 MNHNY and CDR2 SVGAGI (reference sequence). The CDR3 DNA reads as TGTGCCAGCAGTTACTCGACTAGCACAGATACGCAGTATTTT. This encodes CASSYSTSTDTQYF.

The V gene is TRBV4-3, the J gene TRBJ2-5, with TRBD2 matching over 13 bases. The germline gives CDR1 LGHNA, CDR2 YSLEER. This CDR3 is 19 amino acids long. Trimming at V came to 0 bases and at J to 2 bases, leaving 9 bases not matched to a gene. The CDR3 DNA reads as TGCGCCAGCAGCCAAGATTACAGGACTAGCGGGGGCCGGCAAGAGACCCAGTACTTC. Its translation is CASSQDYRTSGGRQETQYF.

The sample holds one count of this clone. The chain carries TRBV6-5 and TRBJ2-7; 10 nucleotides match TRBD1. After removal of 5 bases from V and 5 bases from J, the junction contained 6 bases not matched to a gene. Germline values: CDR1 MNHEY, CDR2 SVGAGI. The CDR3 consists of 14 residues. Here the CDR3 reads CASSAGTGVHEQYF. CDR3 DNA sequence: TGTGCCAGCAGTGCCGGGACAGGGGTCCACGAGCAGTACTTC.

This chain uses TRBV5-4 with TRBJ2-5; a weak D match, TRBD2 (6 bases). The J call may be faulty, since TRBJ2-7 better matches the DNA end. The CDR3 is 15 residues long. The germline V gene encodes CDR1 SGHNT and CDR2 YYREEE (reference sequence). The CDR3 DNA reads as TGTGCCAGCAGCTTGGAGGCGGGGAAGAGCTACGAGCAGTACTTC. Its translation is CASSLEAGKSYEQYF.

The chain is built from TRBV11-2 and TRBJ1-1; 10 positions agree with TRBD1. V lost 5 bases and J lost 7; bases outside the gene matches: 4. The germline V gene has CDR1 SGHAT and CDR2 FQNNGV. The CDR3 covers 13 residues. The CDR3 bases are TGTGCCAGCAGCCCAGGGACAGGGGTTGAAGCTTTCTTT. It is translated as CASSPGTGVEAFF.

The rearrangement uses TRBV18 and TRBJ1-3, with 9 bases lining up with TRBD1. V was pared by 2 bases and J by 0 bases, with 5 bases of the junction left unmatched. Germline V gene data show CDR1 as KGHSH and CDR2 as LQKENI. This CDR3 contains 17 residues. The CDR3 nucleotides are TGTGCCAGCTCACCAGGGACAGGGCCTTACTCTGGAAACACCATATATTTT. It translates to CASSPGTGPYSGNTIYF.

This clone appeared once. V is TRBV7-9 and J is TRBJ1-5; TRBD1 aligns across 10 bases. The J segment lost 2 bases and the V segment lost 3 bases, leaving 7 bases of the junction unmatched. The CDR3 covers 17 residues. CDR1 SEHNR and CDR2 FQNEAQ come from the germline V gene (reference sequence). The DNA for the CDR3 is TGTGCCAGCAGCTTCGGACAGGGGGGAATTGGCAATCAGCCCCAGCATTTT. It specifies CASSFGQGGIGNQPQHF.

This chain connects TRBV7-2 to TRBJ2-7; 13 bases agree with TRBD2. The CDR3 length is 17 residues. V dropped 3 bases and J dropped 2; count of bases not matched to a gene: 7. From germline, CDR1 is SGHTA and CDR2 FQGNSA. Here the CDR3 DNA reads TGTGCCAGCAGCTTGCGACCCACTAGCGGGGGGGCCTACGAGCAGTACTTC. Protein product: CASSLRPTSGGAYEQYF.

V usage is TRBV15 and J usage is TRBJ1-1; tentative D call: TRBD1 (6 bases). Germline V gene lookup returns CDR1 LNHNV and CDR2 YYDKDF (reference sequence). There are 15 residues in the CDR3. V dropped 3 bases and J dropped 0 bases, with 11 bases sitting between them. The DNA for the CDR3 is TGTGCCACCAGCAGCACTGACAGGATGAACACTGAAGCTTTCTTT. This codes for CATSSTDRMNTEAFF.

A few counts support this clone. The V gene is TRBV2, the J gene TRBJ2-7; TRBD2 agrees at 10 bases. The CDR3 extends over 16 amino acids. CDR1 and CDR2 from the germline V gene are SNHLY and FYNNEI. The V and J ends lost 3 bases and 7 bases, in that order; junction bases with no gene match: 12. This CDR3 reads CASSDDRTSGSREQYF. The CDR3 DNA sequence: TGTGCCAGCAGTGACGACCGGACTAGCGGCTCGCGGGAGCAGTACTTC.

CDR3 nucleotides: TGTGCCAGCAGCCCGAGGGGTCGGGCTAGCGGGTTTAACACCGGGGAGCTGTTTTTT. Amino acid sequence: CASSPRGRASGFNTGELFF. V usage is TRBV9 and J usage is TRBJ2-2; 8 bases align to TRBD2. The V segment lost 4 bases and the J segment 2 bases; nucleotides outside the gene matches: 16. CDR1 SGDLS and CDR2 YYNGEE come from the germline V gene. CDR3 length equals 19 residues.

This chain uses TRBV5-5 with TRBJ1-2; D remains ambiguous. CDR3 length: 11 amino acids. Per the germline V gene, CDR1 is SGHKS and CDR2 is YYEKEE (reference sequence). Deletions cut 4 bases from V and 8 bases from J, with 9 bases between. Here the CDR3 DNA reads TGTGCCAGCAGCGAACTGATCGGCTACACCTTC. The encoded protein is CASSELIGYTF.

This clone has only a few counts. The CDR3 loop is CASSLYWGQYGYTF. The CDR3 DNA follows: TGTGCCAGCAGCTTATATTGGGGACAGTATGGCTACACCTTC. The chain combines TRBV7-2 with TRBJ1-2, with 7 bases identical to TRBD1. Germline CDR1 reads SGHTA; CDR2 reads FQGNSA. The CDR3 spans 14 residues. V shed 2 bases, J shed 5 bases, and the junction held 5 bases outside the gene matches.

In this sample, this clone turned up a few times. This chain uses TRBV7-2 with TRBJ2-7; a possible D gene is TRBD2 (6 bases). Trimming pared 1 base from V and 3 bases from J, leaving 10 bases between. Per germline, CDR1 SGHTA and CDR2 FQGNSA. The CDR3 contains 14 residues. CDR3 sequence: CASSLGPGVYEQYF. CDR3 in DNA: TGTGCCAGCAGCTTAGGCCCGGGGGTCTACGAGCAGTACTTC.

This clone was recorded once. The V and J genes are TRBV30 and TRBJ1-1; the D is unclear. V shed 1 base and J shed 8 bases, with 8 bases lying between them. Germline lookup yields CDR1 GTSNPN and CDR2 SVGIG (reference sequence). The CDR3 consists of 11 residues. CDR3 loop: CAWSDGGEAFF. CDR3 nucleotides: TGTGCCTGGAGTGACGGAGGGGAAGCTTTCTTT.

The rearrangement uses TRBV7-2 and TRBJ2-2; 10 nucleotides line up with TRBD2. Germline assignment: CDR1 SGHTA and CDR2 FQGNSA. V was clipped by 2 bases and J by 6 bases; unmatched bases: 9. This CDR3 has 17 amino acids. CDR3 bases: TGTGCCAGCAGCTTAACTCCTAGCGGGGGCCTACCCGGGGAGCTGTTTTTT. Its translation is CASSLTPSGGLPGELFF.

The V gene is TRBV4-2, the J gene TRBJ2-2; weak D call: TRBD2 (6 bases). Per the germline V gene, CDR1 is LGHNA and CDR2 is YNFKEQ. This CDR3 is 16 amino acids long. Trimming took 4 bases from V and 2 from J, leaving 14 bases between them. In nucleotides, the CDR3 is TGTGCCAGCAGCCGGGGTGGCGGGGATAACACCGGGGAGCTGTTTTTT. This encodes CASSRGGGDNTGELFF.

The chain recombines TRBV4-3 with TRBJ1-6; D might be TRBD1 (5 bases). In germline, CDR1 is LGHNA, CDR2 YSLEER. The ends were cut back, 4 bases at V and 8 bases at J, with 6 bases in the middle. There are 12 residues in the CDR3. CDR3 coding DNA: TGCGCCAGCAGCCTGACAGATTCACCCCTCCACTTT. It translates to CASSLTDSPLHF.

Comment on this clone: Other DNA sequences in the sample encode the same CDR3. The CDR3 loop is CASSKTSGVKETQYF. CDR3 bases: TGTGCCAGCAGCAAGACTAGCGGGGTAAAAGAGACCCAGTACTTC. The chain uses TRBV7-9 and TRBJ2-5, with 11 bases aligning to TRBD2. The germline V gene encodes CDR1 SEHNR and CDR2 FQNEAQ (reference sequence). The V segment lost 5 bases and the J segment 3 bases; nucleotides outside the gene matches: 5. The CDR3 runs 15 residues.

This clone was recorded only once. The V call is TRBV5-1, the J call TRBJ2-2; 8 bases match TRBD2. The germline V gene encodes CDR1 SGHRS and CDR2 YFSETQ. The CDR3 has 14 amino acids. V was pared by 6 bases and J by 4 bases, with 5 bases of the junction left unmatched. As DNA, the CDR3 is TGCGCCAGCAACGCGGGGGGCATCACCGGGGAGCTGTTTTTT. Amino acids: CASNAGGITGELFF.

The chain recombines TRBV7-2 with TRBJ2-5; D remains ambiguous. The CDR3 consists of 13 residues. CDR1 SGHTA and CDR2 FQGNSA come from the germline V gene. Between the trimmed V and J ends, which lost 7 bases and 1 base, there was a span of 10 bases. In DNA form, the CDR3 reads TGTGCCAGCAACTCCCTCATCCAAGAGACCCAGTACTTC. Translation: CASNSLIQETQYF.

The chain links TRBV5-6 to TRBJ2-5; a weak D match, TRBD2 (5 bases). V lost 0 bases and J lost 4, with 7 bases in between. The germline gives CDR1 SGHDT, CDR2 YYEEEE. The CDR3 length is 13 residues. CDR3 sequence: CASSLGLAETQYF. In DNA form, the CDR3 reads TGTGCCAGCAGCTTGGGCCTAGCAGAGACCCAGTACTTC.

This chain uses TRBV5-1 with TRBJ2-2; 9 positions agree with TRBD2. CDR3 length: 16 amino acids. The V gene's germline CDR1 is SGHRS and CDR2 YFSETQ. V shed 0 bases, J shed 6 bases, and the junction held 6 bases outside the gene matches. CDR3 region: CASSLEASGTAGELFF. The CDR3 region has the DNA TGCGCCAGCAGCTTGGAGGCTAGCGGGACCGCCGGGGAGCTGTTTTTT.

The V and J genes are TRBV5-1 and TRBJ1-3, with a tentative D call TRBD1 (5 bases). Trimming took off 5 bases at V and 0 bases at J, with 15 bases between the two ends. The CDR3 spans 16 residues. The germline V gene has CDR1 SGHRS and CDR2 YFSETQ. CDR3 in amino acids: CASRLRDDSSGNTIYF. The DNA for the CDR3 is TGCGCCAGCAGGCTTAGAGATGACAGCTCTGGAAACACCATATATTTT.

This clone is a singleton in its sample. This chain uses TRBV15 with TRBJ2-5; 10 bases map to TRBD2. The CDR3 consists of 15 residues. V trimming: 0 bases; J trimming: 3 bases; junction bases outside the gene matches: 1. Germline CDR1 LNHNV, CDR2 YYDKDF (reference sequence). The CDR3, as DNA: TGTGCCACCAGCAGAGATCTAGCGGGAGAAGAGACCCAGTACTTC. It translates to CATSRDLAGEETQYF.